The 9 T cell receptor beta chains below all came from one sample that was sequenced in a study of glioma-infiltrating T cells. Amplification of TCR alpha and beta CDR3 regions from RNA used iRepertoire nested multiplex PCR. TCRdb re-derived calls from the multiplex PCR reads in MiXCR, one entry per CDR3 protein. The sample includes about 1,800 distinct CDR3 sequences, approximately 30% of them seen just once. Material: glioma tissue, nonneoplastic brain tissue, or PBMCs (not recorded which). Source of these receptors: a human donor with low-grade glioma or glioblastoma, undergoing nonglioma brain surgery, or in good health (not recorded which).

By proportion, this clonotype is large (0.1 to 1%). This chain connects TRBV6-1 to TRBJ1-3; the D is unclear. Looked up from germline, CDR1 is MNHNS and CDR2 is SASEGT. The CDR3 has 15 residues. Between the trimmed V and J ends, which lost 1 base and 0 bases, there was a span of 7 bases. CDR3 sequence: CASSEDLNSGNTIYF. The CDR3 coding sequence is TGTGCCAGCAGTGAAGACCTGAACTCTGGAAACACCATATATTTT.

The chain carries TRBV29-1 and TRBJ2-5, with D unresolved. Trimming cost V 4 bases and J 5 bases, with 17 bases left between them. Germline CDR1 reads SQVTM; CDR2 reads ANQGSEA. This CDR3 region has 14 residues. The CDR3 spells CSVAPLVEGETQYF. The CDR3 DNA sequence: TGCAGCGTTGCTCCGTTGGTAGAAGGGGAGACCCAGTACTTC.

A remark on this clonotype: With a much larger clone just one base away, this may be a read error. The rearrangement joins TRBV27 to TRBJ2-1, with a possible D match to TRBD2 (6 bases). This CDR3 spans 16 amino acids. CDR1 is MNHEY and CDR2 is SMNVEV in the germline V gene (reference sequence). The V gene lost 4 bases and the J gene lost 6 bases, with 19 bases spanning the gap. CDR3 nucleotide sequence: TGTGCCAGCAGTTCCCCTCTAGAGGGAGCGGGCAATGAGCAGTTCTTC. Translating gives CASSSPLEGAGNEQFF.

By share, this clonotype ranks as medium-sized (0.01 to 0.1%). V usage is TRBV6-1 and J usage is TRBJ2-1, with 12 bases identical to TRBD2. The CDR3 is 15 amino acids. CDR1 and CDR2 from the germline V gene are MNHNS and SASEGT. Trimming took 5 bases from V and 7 from J; bases not matched to a gene: 6. CDR3 sequence: CASSTTSGRLNEQFF. The CDR3 DNA reads as TGTGCCAGCAGTACCACTAGCGGGAGGCTGAATGAGCAGTTCTTC.

In its sample, this clonotype is large (0.1 to 1%). This chain links TRBV6-6 with TRBJ2-2; no definite D call. V was trimmed by 2 bases and J by 6 bases, leaving 1 base between them. The germline CDR1 and CDR2 sequences are MNHNY and SVGAGI (reference sequence). The CDR3 loop spans 11 amino acids. The CDR3 loop is CASSYAGELFF. The CDR3 bases are TGTGCCAGCAGTTACGCCGGGGAGCTGTTTTTT.

By sample share, this clonotype is medium-sized. The CDR3 sequence is CASSLSWRVNTEAFF. The CDR3 nucleotides are TGTGCCAGCAGCTTAAGTTGGCGGGTGAACACTGAAGCTTTCTTT. The chain couples TRBV7-2 to TRBJ1-1, with no clear D. The CDR3 spans 15 residues. CDR1 and CDR2 (germline): SGHTA, FQGNSA. V was shortened by 2 bases and J by 0 bases, with 10 bases between the two germline ends.

As regards this clonotype: This may come from a read error, since a much larger clone is one base off. This chain connects TRBV15 to TRBJ2-5; 8 bases line up with TRBD2. This CDR3 comprises 17 residues. Germline CDR1 reads LNHNV; CDR2 reads YYDKDF (reference sequence). CDR3 in amino acids: CATSGDRTSGSKETQYF. For the CDR3, the DNA is TGTGCCACCAGCGGAGATCGAACTAGCGGCTCTAAAGAGACCCAGTACTTC.

Within the sample, this clonotype is medium-sized (0.01 to 0.1%). V gene TRBV5-1 combines with J gene TRBJ1-1, with no clear D. CDR1 SGHRS and CDR2 YFSETQ come from the germline V gene. This CDR3 spans 11 amino acids. V lost 4 bases, J lost 0 bases, and 1 base lay in between. CDR3 coding DNA: TGCGCCAGCAGCCTGAACACTGAAGCTTTCTTT. Amino acid sequence: CASSLNTEAFF.

This clonotype is labeled as medium-sized. V and J are TRBV4-3 and TRBJ1-5; D is uncertain. CDR3 length: 15 amino acids. V dropped 1 base and J dropped 0 bases, with 7 bases sitting between them. Germline CDR1 and CDR2: LGHNA and YSLEER. CDR3 residues: CASSQGSNSNQPQHF. CDR3 sequence (DNA): TGCGCCAGCAGCCAAGGGTCGAATAGCAATCAGCCCCAGCATTTT.